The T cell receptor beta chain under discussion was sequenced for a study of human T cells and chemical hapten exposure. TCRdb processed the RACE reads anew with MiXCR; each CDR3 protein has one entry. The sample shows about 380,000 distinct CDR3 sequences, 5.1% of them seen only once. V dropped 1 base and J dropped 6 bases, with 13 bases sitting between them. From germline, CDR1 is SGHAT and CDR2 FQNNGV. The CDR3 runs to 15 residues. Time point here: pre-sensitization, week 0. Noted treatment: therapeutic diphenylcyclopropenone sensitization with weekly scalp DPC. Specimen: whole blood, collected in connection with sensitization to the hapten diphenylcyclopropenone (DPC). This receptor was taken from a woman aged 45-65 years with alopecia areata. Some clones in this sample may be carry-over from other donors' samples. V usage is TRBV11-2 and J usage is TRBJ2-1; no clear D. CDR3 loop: CASSLGRLSGNEQFF. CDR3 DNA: TGTGCCAGCAGCTTAGGGCGCCTAAGTGGCAATGAGCAGTTCTTC.